The T cell receptor beta chain described here comes from a study of shared clonotypes between healthy human individuals. The overall study: With ages of 18 to 49, the donors were two women and a few men. Per-donor plates numbered three CD4 naive, three CD4 memory, two CD8 naive and one CD8 memory.

From germline, CDR1 is SQVTM and CDR2 ANQGSEA. V shed 6 bases and J shed 5 bases, with 11 bases lying between them. The CDR3 extends over 11 amino acids. A word on this clone: Its specificity is not known. Different DNA sequences within this sample yield the same CDR3.

Assay: immunoSEQ multiplex PCR; the TCRdb copy retains only in-frame clones and omits some. Among more than 550,000 clones listed, just under 75% were seen once. Overall study results and limits: Clonotype sharing across donors was expected to vary with sequencing depth.

The sample taken for sequencing was memory CD4+ T cells sorted from blood. As to subset: CD45RA-negative fraction. The chain has TRBV29-1 and TRBJ2-7; D might be TRBD2 (7 bases). This TCR came from a woman aged 25 to 39 in good health. CDR3 sequence (DNA): TGCAGCGTAGGGGGGGACCACGAGCAGTACTTC. This codes for CSVGGDHEQYF.